What follows are 5 T cell receptor beta chains derived from one specimen sequenced in a study of siplizumab effects on memory and regulatory T cells. Their antigens are not known. Produced via immunoSEQ multiplex PCR; TCRdb's table is partial and in-frame only. This sample has roughly 8,500 clones, with less than 45% found just once. Cells from the mixed lymphocyte reaction were cocultured for 5 to 6 days at 37°C. The sequenced sample consisted of CFSE-low (dividing) CD8+ T cells sorted from an allogeneic mixed lymphocyte reaction. The receptors were gathered from a human donor in good health; the cells came from an allogeneic mixed lymphocyte reaction.

By share, this clone ranks as medium-sized (0.01 to 0.1%). This chain links TRBV5-1 with TRBJ2-7; D gene ambiguous. Germline loops: CDR1 SGHRS, CDR2 YFSETQ. CDR3 length equals 14 residues. Trimming cost V 2 bases and J 2 bases, with 11 bases left between them. The CDR3 is CASSLTGSTYEQYF. For the CDR3, the DNA is TGCGCCAGCAGCTTAACTGGAAGTACCTACGAGCAGTACTTC.

This clone was detected once. The chain is built from TRBV9 and TRBJ2-1; 9 bases fit TRBD2. The CDR3 extends over 14 amino acids. From germline, CDR1 is SGDLS and CDR2 YYNGEE. The V segment lost 3 bases and the J segment 8 bases; nucleotides outside the gene matches: 6. The CDR3 reads CASSGGRAEDEQFF. CDR3 in DNA: TGTGCCAGCAGCGGCGGGAGGGCCGAAGATGAGCAGTTCTTC.

This clone is labeled medium-sized. The chain joins TRBV6-5 to TRBJ1-2, with unresolved D. The V end lost 7 bases, the J end lost 0 bases, and 12 bases lay between the germline ends. Germline values: CDR1 MNHEY, CDR2 SVGAGI. The CDR3 runs to 14 residues. CDR3 sequence: CASTPGLSNYGYTF. The CDR3 coding sequence is TGTGCCAGCACCCCGGGCCTTTCTAACTATGGCTACACCTTC.

In nucleotides, the CDR3 is TGTGCCAGCACCCAATCCGACCGCCGAGGCCATGGCTACACCTTC. Its protein is CASTQSDRRGHGYTF. The chain employs TRBV5-4 and TRBJ1-2; D remains ambiguous. This CDR3 has 15 residues. Germline lookup yields CDR1 SGHNT and CDR2 YYREEE (reference sequence). The ends were cut back, 6 bases at V and 6 bases at J, with 21 bases in the middle.

This clone qualifies as medium-sized (0.01 to 0.1%). CDR3 DNA: TGTGCCAGCAGCTCCCCTTACGAGCAGTACTTC. Amino acids: CASSSPYEQYF. The chain carries TRBV7-8 and TRBJ2-7; no firm D call. The length of the CDR3 is 11 residues. Between the trimmed V and J ends, which lost 4 bases and 4 bases, there was a span of 5 bases. CDR1 and CDR2 from the germline V gene are SGHVS and FQNEAQ. Supplemented by reference TRBV7-8 and TRBJ2-7, the full variable domain reads GAGVSQSPRYKVAKRGQDVALRCDPISGHVSLFWYQQALGQGPEFLTYFQNEAQLDKSGLPSDRFFAERPEGSVSTLKIQRTQQEDSAVYLCASSSPYEQYFGPGTRLTVT.